The T cell receptor beta chain under discussion was sequenced for a study of technical replicates of blood from a few donors. Here immunoSEQ multiplex PCR was the method, and the copy in TCRdb shows in-frame clones only, minus some. Here the sample spans about 80,000 clones, roughly 90% being singletons. The CDR3 is 12 amino acids. Germline V gene lookup returns CDR1 MDHEN and CDR2 SYDVKM. The V gene end was trimmed by 7 bases and the J gene end by 13 bases; junction bases not matched to a gene: 9. There are a few counts of this clone. The source material was T cells isolated from PBMCs. The TCR originated in a human donor in good health. The chain combines TRBV28 with TRBJ2-2, with 7 positions matching TRBD1. The CDR3 nucleotides read TGTGCCAGCAAACGTGGACAGGTTATGCTGTTTTTT. It codes for CASKRGQVMLFF.